The clone carrying this T cell receptor (beta chain) came up many times. What it binds is unknown. The trim removed 4 bases at V and 2 bases at J, leaving 7 bases unmatched. The CDR3 is 16 amino acids. This record comes from a study of blood T cells in healthy people across ages. Study context: Per two T cells, about one barcoded beta molecule was captured through template switching.

Study findings and constraints: With donor CMV status unknown, expanded clonotype changes were possibly confounded.

Alongside a J-beta primer mix, a sample-barcoded 5' primer served in a second PCR lasting roughly 6 to 12 cycles. TCRdb ran MiXCR on the 5' RACE reads and lists one entry per CDR3 protein. In the table there are around 1,600,000 distinct CDR3 sequences, less than 45% of which are singletons. The receptor comes from a young woman in good health. Material: blood. The chain recombines TRBV12-3 or TRBV12-4 with TRBJ2-3; 9 bases fit TRBD2. CDR3 amino acids: CASSSFASGNTDTQYF. The CDR3 nucleotides are TGTGCCAGCAGTTCATTCGCTAGCGGGAACACAGATACGCAGTATTTT.